This is a list of T cell receptor beta chains from one sample in a study of vaccination effects on CD4 cells after COVID-19. Their cognate antigens are unknown. The repertoire was sequenced with immunoSEQ multiplex PCR; TCRdb's copy has only in-frame clones and lacks some. Of tens of thousands of clones in the sample, roughly two thirds were seen once. The sequences come from CD4+ T cells from PBMCs cultured with SARS-CoV-2 spike peptides, collected before COVID-19 vaccination. The receptors come from a human donor who received a COVID-19 vaccine. Each CDR3 is given with its conserved first and last residue. A D gene is named only where the DNA matches it firmly. Clone size is stated in some rows and not others, as once, few, many or a class when expanded.

clone size,V gene,CDR3 length,D gene,J gene,CDR3 protein,CDR3 DNA
few,TRBV30,15,NA,TRBJ1-3,CAWSLGGVSGNTIYF,TGTGCCTGGAGCCTAGGGGGGGTATCAGGAAACACCATATATTTT
NA,TRBV12-5,10,TRBD1,TRBJ1-1,CASGQVEAFF,TGTGCTAGCGGACAGGTTGAAGCTTTCTTT
once,TRBV29-1,12,NA,TRBJ1-5,CSVGGSNQPQHF,TGCAGCGTTGGGGGTAGCAATCAGCCCCAGCATTTT
NA,TRBV3-1/TRBV3-2,14,NA,TRBJ1-1,CASSQEGGNTEAFF,TGTGCCAGCAGCCAAGAGGGTGGGAACACTGAAGCTTTCTTT
NA,TRBV24-1,13,NA,TRBJ2-3,CATSEVSRGTQYF,TGTGCCACCAGTGAGGTTAGCAGGGGAACGCAGTATTTT
NA,TRBV28,16,NA,TRBJ2-7,CASTEITASPIYEQYF,TGTGCCAGCACCGAAATTACAGCGTCCCCCATCTACGAGCAGTACTTC
NA,TRBV14,17,NA,TRBJ2-6,CASSLLGRSSGANVLTF,TGTGCCAGCAGCCTTTTGGGACGGTCCTCTGGGGCCAACGTCCTGACTTTC
NA,TRBV6-5,14,NA,TRBJ1-2,CASTQHRQSNGYTF,TGTGCCAGCACCCAGCATCGGCAATCCAATGGCTACACCTTC
NA,TRBV7-2,13,TRBD1,TRBJ1-2,CASSEQGLVGYTF,TGTGCCAGCAGCGAACAGGGGCTAGTTGGCTACACCTTC
NA,TRBV5-1,15,TRBD1,TRBJ1-4,CASSPQQGAYEKLFF,TGCGCCAGCAGCCCACAACAGGGGGCGTATGAAAAACTGTTTTTT
NA,TRBV28,13,TRBD1,TRBJ1-2,CASSRGQNYGYTF,TGTGCCAGCAGTCGGGGACAGAACTATGGCTACACCTTC
NA,TRBV27,17,TRBD2,TRBJ2-1,CASSPPRGGRSYNEQFF,TGTGCCAGCAGTCCTCCCCGAGGCGGGAGGTCCTACAATGAGCAGTTCTTC
once,TRBV5-4,14,NA,TRBJ2-3,CASRAGSNTDTQYF,TGTGCCAGCAGGGCGGGGTCTAACACAGATACGCAGTATTTT
NA,TRBV10-1,16,NA,TRBJ2-7,CASSESKQLYLREQYF,TGCGCCAGCAGTGAGTCGAAACAGTTATACCTTCGGGAGCAGTACTTC
NA,TRBV28,15,NA,TRBJ1-5,CASSLEGRVDQPQHF,TGTGCCAGCAGTTTGGAGGGGCGCGTAGATCAGCCCCAGCATTTT
NA,TRBV28,14,NA,TRBJ1-6,CASSLPSFNSPLHF,TGTGCCAGCAGTTTACCCTCCTTTAATTCACCCCTCCACTTT
few,TRBV27,12,TRBD1,TRBJ1-2,CASSFRGYGYTF,TGTGCCAGCAGTTTCAGGGGGTATGGCTACACCTTC
NA,TRBV9,16,NA,TRBJ1-4,CASSVGSGATNEKLFF,TGTGCCAGCAGCGTAGGGAGCGGCGCAACTAATGAAAAACTGTTTTTT
NA,TRBV6-5,14,NA,TRBJ1-2,CASSPGGASYGYTF,TGTGCCAGCAGTCCCGGGGGGGCCTCCTATGGCTACACCTTC
NA,TRBV4-1,17,NA,TRBJ2-3,CASSRTIQGSSTDTQYF,TGCGCCAGCAGCCGGACCATACAGGGTTCTAGCACAGATACGCAGTATTTT
NA,TRBV10-3,12,NA,TRBJ1-1,CAIRGPGTEAFF,TGTGCCATCAGAGGGCCGGGCACTGAAGCTTTCTTT
few,TRBV2,16,NA,TRBJ1-5,CASSPDLFGGNQPQHF,TGTGCCAGCAGTCCGGACCTGTTCGGTGGCAATCAGCCCCAGCATTTT
NA,TRBV30,14,NA,TRBJ2-5,CAWSASSAGETQYF,TGTGCCTGGAGTGCCTCTAGCGCGGGAGAGACCCAGTACTTC
NA,TRBV28,17,TRBD2,TRBJ2-1,CASSPSPLAGGPNEQFF,TGTGCCAGCAGTCCCAGTCCCCTAGCGGGAGGGCCCAATGAGCAGTTCTTC
NA,TRBV29-1,13,NA,TRBJ2-3,CSVEGLMTDTQYF,TGCAGCGTTGAAGGATTGATGACAGATACGCAGTATTTT
NA,TRBV28,15,NA,TRBJ1-2,CASSSGHLGSYGYTF,TGTGCCAGCAGTTCGGGACATTTAGGGTCCTATGGCTACACCTTC
NA,TRBV4-2,14,NA,TRBJ1-1,CASSRDLRGTEAFF,TGTGCCAGCAGCCGGGACCTTAGGGGGACTGAAGCTTTCTTT
few,TRBV28,12,NA,TRBJ1-6,CATTGHNSPLHF,TGTGCCACCACAGGACATAATTCACCCCTCCACTTT
NA,TRBV5-4,15,TRBD1,TRBJ2-5,CASSSGGVGSETQYF,TGTGCCAGCAGTTCAGGGGGCGTTGGGTCAGAGACCCAGTACTTC
NA,TRBV5-1,14,NA,TRBJ2-7,CASSSQGGNYEQYF,TGCGCCAGCAGTTCACAGGGCGGAAACTACGAGCAGTACTTC
NA,TRBV6-5,12,NA,TRBJ1-1,CASERIGAEAFF,TGTGCCAGCGAACGAATAGGGGCTGAAGCTTTCTTT
NA,TRBV6-5,12,NA,TRBJ1-1,CASSYRPGEAFF,TGTGCCAGCAGTTACCGCCCAGGGGAAGCTTTCTTT
NA,TRBV20-1,13,TRBD2,TRBJ2-7,CSASHSGTYEQYF,TGCAGTGCTAGTCACAGCGGGACCTACGAGCAGTACTTC
NA,TRBV14,17,TRBD1,TRBJ1-6,CASSSRGFGSYNSPLHF,TGTGCCAGCAGCTCCAGGGGGTTCGGATCCTATAATTCACCCCTCCACTTT
NA,TRBV28,14,TRBD1,TRBJ2-2,CASQTGGNTGELFF,TGTGCCAGCCAGACAGGGGGCAACACCGGGGAGCTGTTTTTT
NA,TRBV11-3,15,TRBD2,TRBJ2-1,CASSLGTSDYNEQFF,TGTGCCAGCAGCTTAGGGACTAGCGACTACAATGAGCAGTTCTTC
NA,TRBV6-5,12,NA,TRBJ1-1,CASRTAGGEAFF,TGTGCCAGCAGAACCGCCGGCGGTGAAGCTTTCTTT
NA,TRBV19,13,TRBD1,TRBJ2-7,CASSIGQGYEQYF,TGTGCCAGTAGTATTGGACAGGGCTACGAGCAGTACTTC
NA,TRBV7-8,15,NA,TRBJ1-2,CASSLARTGLGGYTF,TGTGCCAGCAGCTTAGCGCGTACAGGTTTGGGTGGCTACACCTTC
once,TRBV28,15,TRBD1,TRBJ2-7,CASRPPGQGANEQYF,TGTGCCAGCAGGCCCCCGGGACAGGGGGCCAACGAGCAGTACTTC
NA,TRBV30,13,TRBD1,TRBJ1-2,CAWSPTGENGYTF,TGTGCCTGGTCACCGACAGGGGAGAATGGCTACACCTTC
NA,TRBV2,13,NA,TRBJ1-1,CASSSLGQIEAFF,TGTGCCAGCAGCAGCCTCGGACAGATTGAAGCTTTCTTT
NA,TRBV12-3/TRBV12-4,12,NA,TRBJ2-2,CASSKHIGELFF,TGTGCCAGCAGCAAGCATATCGGGGAGCTGTTTTTT
once,TRBV7-7,18,NA,TRBJ2-7,CASSLRGYGLAISYEQYF,TGTGCTAGCAGCTTAAGGGGGTACGGGCTAGCAATCTCCTACGAGCAGTACTTC
NA,TRBV30,19,NA,TRBJ1-1,CAWSAIRSNGGGSNTEAFF,TGTGCCTGGAGCGCGATCAGATCCAACGGGGGGGGATCCAACACTGAAGCTTTCTTT
few,TRBV7-9,15,TRBD1,TRBJ2-2,CASSLATGGPGELFF,TGTGCCAGCAGCTTAGCAACAGGGGGTCCCGGGGAGCTGTTTTTT
NA,TRBV2,16,NA,TRBJ2-7,CASSGSRGQTIHEQYF,TGTGCCAGCAGCGGGAGTAGGGGACAAACAATACACGAGCAGTACTTC
NA,TRBV6-5,15,NA,TRBJ1-6,CASSYRTPDHSPLHF,TGTGCCAGCAGTTACCGGACACCTGATCATTCACCCCTCCACTTT
NA,TRBV29-1,14,TRBD1,TRBJ2-3,CSVGDRPSTDTQYF,TGCAGCGTTGGGGACAGGCCTAGCACAGATACGCAGTATTTT
NA,TRBV23-1,16,TRBD1,TRBJ1-1,CASSQSQTGLNTEAFF,TGCGCCAGCAGTCAATCGCAGACAGGGTTAAACACTGAAGCTTTCTTT
NA,TRBV9,14,NA,TRBJ1-1,CASSVGRENTEAFF,TGTGCCAGCAGCGTAGGCAGAGAGAACACTGAAGCTTTCTTT
NA,TRBV4-2,12,NA,TRBJ1-2,CASSQAGSGYTF,TGTGCCAGCAGCCAAGCAGGGTCTGGCTACACCTTC
few,TRBV2,13,NA,TRBJ1-2,CASSDRQSYGYTF,TGTGCCAGCAGTGATCGTCAGTCCTATGGCTACACCTTC
NA,TRBV3-1/TRBV3-2,15,TRBD1,TRBJ1-2,CASSQRGTGGYGYTF,TGTGCCAGCAGCCAGAGAGGGACAGGGGGGTACGGCTACACCTTC